A single sample is the source of the 19 T cell receptor beta chains below, sequenced in a study of blood T cell repertoires in COVID-19 (dated by TCRdb to 2018 to 2020). The receptor library was made with the immunoSEQ multiplex PCR assay. TCRdb stores this immuneACCESS table with in-frame sequences only. Part of the clones is absent; in the studies checked, under half of the shortfall reflects unresolved V genes, and no reason is known for the rest. Across this sample there are over 150,000 clones, with 94% seen only once. The top ten clonotypes cover about 0.76% of the sample. Sequenced sample: peripheral blood. These receptors all stem from a man aged 30-40 years with COVID-19, enrolled during active disease.

V and J are TRBV5-4 and TRBJ2-3; the D gene is possibly TRBD1 (5 bases). V was shortened by 2 bases and J by 6 bases, with 19 bases between the two germline ends. Germline loops: CDR1 SGHNT, CDR2 YYREEE (reference sequence). CDR3 length: 16 residues. The CDR3 is CASSLPTFTGRDTQYF. The CDR3 DNA reads TGTGCCAGCAGCTTACCAACCTTTACAGGTCGGGATACGCAGTATTTT. The full variable domain, completed using reference TRBV5-4 and TRBJ2-3, is ETGVTQSPTHLIKTRGQQVTLRCSSQSGHNTVSWYQQALGQGPQFIFQYYREEENGRGNFPPRFSGLQFPNYSSELNVNALELDDSALYLCASSLPTFTGRDTQYFGPGTRLTVL.

The rearrangement uses TRBV12-3 or TRBV12-4 and TRBJ1-1, with 7 bases fitting TRBD1. V lost 5 bases to trimming and J lost 4 bases; unmatched junction nucleotides: 4. This CDR3 is 13 amino acids long. The CDR3 reads CASSQGGSTEAFF. The CDR3 nucleotides are TGTGCCAGCAGTCAGGGGGGAAGCACTGAAGCTTTCTTT.

The gene calls are TRBV19 and TRBJ1-5; D is possibly TRBD1 (5 bases). The germline V and J ends were trimmed by 3 bases and 5 bases, with 14 bases remaining between them. CDR1 and CDR2 (germline): LNHDA, SQIVND (reference sequence). The CDR3 runs to 15 residues. CDR3 bases: TGTGCCAGTAGTATTAACGCAGGGTCTCATCAGCCCCAGCATTTT. This codes for CASSINAGSHQPQHF.

The chain has TRBV11-3 and TRBJ1-5; weak D call: TRBD1 (6 bases). Germline V gene sequence: CDR1 SGHNT, CDR2 YENEEA. CDR3 length: 16 amino acids. Between the trimmed V and J ends, which lost 0 bases and 6 bases, there was a span of 15 bases. In DNA form, the CDR3 reads TGTGCCAGCAGCTTAGATAGTAGAACAGGGCGTCAGCCCCAGCATTTT. It encodes CASSLDSRTGRQPQHF.

This sequence joins TRBV5-1 and TRBJ1-6, with unresolved D. The germline gives CDR1 SGHRS, CDR2 YFSETQ. The CDR3 length is 12 residues. V lost 5 bases to trimming and J lost 7 bases, with 7 bases between them. The CDR3 here is CASRAGNSPLHF. The CDR3 coding sequence is TGCGCCAGCAGGGCAGGCAATTCACCCCTCCACTTT.

The chain is built from TRBV7-9 and TRBJ2-1; D is perhaps TRBD1 (5 bases). Trimming removed 0 bases from V and 0 bases from J, with 6 bases in between. This CDR3 is 15 amino acids long. Germline V gene lookup returns CDR1 SEHNR and CDR2 FQNEAQ (reference sequence). Written as DNA, the CDR3 is TGTGCCAGCAGCTTAGCGACAGTCTCCTACAATGAGCAGTTCTTC. Protein product: CASSLATVSYNEQFF. Looking up the rest from reference TRBV7-9 and TRBJ2-1 gives the full variable domain: DTGVSQNPRHKITKRGQNVTFRCDPISEHNRLYWYRQTLGQGPEFLTYFQNEAQLEKSRLLSDRFSAERPKGSFSTLEIQRTEQGDSAMYLCASSLATVSYNEQFFGPGTRLTVL.

This rearrangement joins TRBV7-9 to TRBJ1-1; the D gene is possibly TRBD1 (6 bases). This CDR3 has 14 amino acids. CDR1 and CDR2 from the germline V gene are SEHNR and FQNEAQ (reference sequence). Trimming took 5 bases from V and 0 from J, leaving 10 bases between them. CDR3 sequence reads: CASSRTGMNTEAFF. Here the CDR3 DNA reads TGTGCCAGCAGCCGCACAGGGATGAACACTGAAGCTTTCTTT.

The chain recombines TRBV6-5 with TRBJ1-1; D gene unclear. The germline V gene has CDR1 MNHEY and CDR2 SVGAGI. V was trimmed by 5 bases and J by 0 bases, leaving 13 bases between them. The CDR3 loop spans 15 amino acids. For the CDR3, the DNA is TGTGCCAGCAGTCCCTTGGTCAGATTGAACACTGAAGCTTTCTTT. It specifies CASSPLVRLNTEAFF.

This rearrangement joins TRBV5-6 to TRBJ1-5; D is perhaps TRBD1 (5 bases). Trimming left V 4 bases short and J 3 bases short, with 17 bases between. The CDR3 loop spans 16 amino acids. The germline V gene has CDR1 SGHDT and CDR2 YYEEEE. CDR3 protein: CASSRESDRFNQPQHF. Here the CDR3 DNA reads TGTGCCAGCAGCAGGGAATCTGACAGATTCAATCAGCCCCAGCATTTT.

The rearrangement joins TRBV27 to TRBJ2-3; possibly TRBD2 for D (5 bases). CDR3 length equals 15 residues. Trimming left V 2 bases short and J 1 base short, with 10 bases between. Germline V CDR1 and CDR2: MNHEY, SMNVEV (reference sequence). The CDR3 bases are TGTGCCAGCAGTTTAGGACTCCGACGCACAGATACGCAGTATTTT. Protein: CASSLGLRRTDTQYF.

J is TRBJ1-5 and V is TRBV2, with D uncertain. Between the trimmed V and J ends, which lost 4 bases and 0 bases, there was a span of 7 bases. CDR1 is SNHLY and CDR2 is FYNNEI in the germline V gene. This CDR3 is 14 amino acids long. The CDR3 sequence: CASSGVNSNQPQHF. CDR3 DNA sequence: TGTGCCAGCAGTGGTGTTAATAGCAATCAGCCCCAGCATTTT.

The J gene is TRBJ2-3, the V gene TRBV5-5; perhaps TRBD1 as D (5 bases). The CDR3 has 13 amino acids. The germline CDR1 and CDR2 sequences are SGHKS and YYEKEE (reference sequence). Trimming removed 5 bases at V and 3 bases at J, with 10 bases between. CDR3 bases: TGTGCCAGCAGTGGACAAGGAACAGATACGCAGTATTTT. Encoded protein: CASSGQGTDTQYF.

This sequence joins TRBV7-3 and TRBJ1-2, with D hard to call. Germline values: CDR1 SGHTA, CDR2 FQGTGA. The CDR3 length is 12 residues. V lost 7 bases and J 7 bases, leaving 13 bases between the germline ends. CDR3 residues: CASTLFGCGYTF. Written as DNA, the CDR3 is TGTGCCAGCACCCTTTTCGGGTGTGGCTACACCTTC.

CDR3 in amino acids: CASSFSGGANNEQFF. CDR3 in DNA: TGTGCCAGCAGCTTCAGCGGGGGGGCTAACAATGAGCAGTTCTTC. The chain couples TRBV7-3 to TRBJ2-1, with 10 bases aligning to TRBD2. CDR3 length: 15 residues. V shed 3 bases, J shed 5 bases, and the junction held 4 bases outside the gene matches. Germline-derived CDR1 and CDR2 are SGHTA and FQGTGA.

The genes are TRBV2 and TRBJ2-1; D uncertain. V dropped 7 bases and J dropped 0 bases, with 7 bases sitting between them. This CDR3 is 13 amino acids long. Germline V lookup: CDR1 SNHLY, CDR2 FYNNEI. CDR3 region: CASMSSSYNEQFF. Written as DNA, the CDR3 is TGTGCCAGCATGAGTAGCTCCTACAATGAGCAGTTCTTC.

The chain couples TRBV19 to TRBJ1-2; D ambiguous. The CDR3 spans 13 residues. The V end lost 4 bases, the J end lost 5 bases, and 11 bases lay between the germline ends. CDR1 and CDR2 from the germline V gene are LNHDA and SQIVND (reference sequence). The CDR3 DNA follows: TGTGCCAGTAGTACCACGGAGCAATATGGCTACACCTTC. Its protein is CASSTTEQYGYTF.

The rearrangement links TRBV3-1 (or the pseudogene TRBV3-2) to TRBJ1-2; no clear D. The germline V and J ends were trimmed by 0 bases and 2 bases, with 13 bases remaining between them. This CDR3 has 16 residues. CDR1 and CDR2 (germline): LGHDT, YNNKEL (reference sequence). This chain's CDR3 is CASSQDRVGSNYGYTF. CDR3 coding DNA: TGTGCCAGCAGCCAAGATCGGGTGGGTTCAAACTATGGCTACACCTTC.

Comments on this clone: Different DNA sequences within this sample yield the same CDR3. This rearrangement joins TRBV4-1 to TRBJ2-7; TRBD1 matches at 10 bases. Germline loops: CDR1 MGHRA, CDR2 YSYEKL. Unmatched junction bases numbered 2, after V lost 2 bases and J lost 4 bases. The CDR3 is 14 amino acids. For the CDR3, the DNA is TGCGCCAGCAGCCAACCGGGACAGGGGTACGAGCAGTACTTC. This encodes CASSQPGQGYEQYF.

As DNA, the CDR3 is TGTGCCAGCAGCGTTACGGGGGGCCACCAAGAGACCCAGTACTTC. Its translation: CASSVTGGHQETQYF. The rearrangement uses TRBV9 and TRBJ2-5; tentatively, D is TRBD2 (7 bases). With 2 bases removed from V and 0 bases from J, the gap between germline ends came to 11 bases. The CDR3 consists of 15 residues. The V gene's germline CDR1 is SGDLS and CDR2 YYNGEE. Variable domain in full (rest from reference TRBV9 and TRBJ2-5): DSGVTQTPKHLITATGQRVTLRCSPRSGDLSVYWYQQSLDQGLQFLIQYYNGEERAKGNILERFSAQQFPDLHSELNLSSLELGDSALYFCASSVTGGHQETQYFGPGTRLLVL.